Following are 27 T cell receptor beta chains from one sample sequenced in a study of molecular identifiers for immune sequencing clone quantification (dated by TCRdb to the late 2010s). Library method: PCR. Sequenced on a NextSeq 500. The raw public data were reprocessed by TCRdb itself: fastp quality trimming at Q25, MiXCR clonotype calling, in-frame beta chains only. For every CDR3 protein sequence, its rows merge into one entry that carries the most common genes and DNA. The sample includes 80,000 to 100,000 distinct CDR3 sequences, with 20% to 30% observed a single time. Together, the top ten hold roughly 1% of the sample. The sample comprised naive CD8+ T cells from blood, with Jurkat cell RNA spiked in. Sample cell subset or site, as interpreted from the label and publication: FACS-sorted CD8+CD4-CCR7+CD45RA+ naive T cells. Receptors originate from a human donor in good health. Some libraries in this study had Jurkat cell RNA spiked in.

This clonotype was detected a few times. A read error may explain this, as a much larger clone is one base away. The V gene is TRBV29-1, the J gene TRBJ2-7; possible D gene TRBD1, 7 bases. V was cut by 4 bases and J by 0 bases, with 16 bases left in between. The CDR3 totals 15 residues. The germline gives CDR1 SQVTM, CDR2 ANQGSEA. The CDR3: CSVGLRDRSSYEQYF. The CDR3 region has the DNA TGCAGCGTTGGACTGCGGGACAGAAGCTCCTACGAGCAGTACTTC.

This clonotype occurred many times. The chain employs TRBV20-1 and TRBJ2-2; D is perhaps TRBD2 (6 bases). Germline values: CDR1 DFQATT, CDR2 SNEGSKA (reference sequence). The CDR3 extends over 12 amino acids. The V and J ends lost 6 bases and 9 bases respectively, with 14 bases between them. In nucleotides, the CDR3 is TGCAGTGCCACTAGGGAGGACCGGGAGCTGTTTTTT. It is translated as CSATREDRELFF.

This clonotype was counted at least ten times. This chain connects TRBV12-3 or TRBV12-4 to TRBJ2-7; no clear D gene. The CDR3 is made up of 12 amino acids. V was shortened by 6 bases and J by 3 bases, with 9 bases between the two germline ends. Here the CDR3 DNA reads TGTGCCAGCAGACACCGAAGCTACGAGCAGTACTTC. As protein: CASRHRSYEQYF.

In this sample, this clonotype turned up a few times. The chain has TRBV10-3 and TRBJ2-5, with D perhaps matching TRBD2 (6 bases). The CDR3 extends over 16 amino acids. CDR1 and CDR2 (germline): ENHRY, SYGVKD. Between the trimmed V and J ends, which lost 3 bases and 3 bases, there was a span of 17 bases. The CDR3 nucleotides read TGTGCCATCAGTGACCCTGGGAGACTAGAGAAAGAGACCCAGTACTTC. This translates into CAISDPGRLEKETQYF.

This clonotype was detected ten times or more. This rearrangement joins TRBV7-6 to TRBJ2-3, with 8 bases lining up with TRBD2. J lost 4 bases, V lost 1 base, and 7 bases had no gene match. From germline, CDR1 is SGHVS and CDR2 FNYEAQ. The CDR3 is made up of 16 amino acids. CDR3 amino acids: CASSLDAGGGADTQYF. The CDR3 DNA reads TGTGCCAGCAGCTTAGACGCGGGGGGAGGGGCAGATACGCAGTATTTT.

This clonotype was observed at least ten times. The chain employs TRBV6-2 or TRBV6-3 and TRBJ1-5, with 7 bases fitting TRBD1. CDR1 and CDR2 from the germline V gene are MNHEY and SVGEGT. The V gene end was trimmed by 4 bases and the J gene end by 1 base; junction bases not matched to a gene: 10. This CDR3 is 17 amino acids long. CDR3 sequence: CASSFLRQGGSNQPQHF. The CDR3 DNA reads TGTGCCAGCAGTTTCCTCCGACAGGGCGGAAGCAATCAGCCCCAGCATTTT.

This clonotype was found a few times. The V call is TRBV7-9, the J call TRBJ2-1; TRBD1 agrees at 9 bases. After removal of 11 bases from V and 7 bases from J, the junction contained 9 bases not matched to a gene. The CDR3 consists of 13 residues. CDR1 and CDR2 (germline): SEHNR, FQNEAQ (reference sequence). The CDR3 loop reads CAYSGQGFNEQFF. The CDR3 DNA follows: TGTGCCTACAGTGGACAGGGGTTTAATGAGCAGTTCTTC.

As concerns this clonotype: Just one base apart from a much larger clone, this may be a read error. This chain uses TRBV13 with TRBJ1-2, with D maybe TRBD1 (6 bases). CDR3 length: 15 amino acids. Germline V gives CDR1 PRHDT, CDR2 FYEKMQ (reference sequence). The CDR3 nucleotides are TGTGCCAGCAGCTTAGGCAACAGGGTTCACTATGGCTGCACCTTC. It codes for CASSLGNRVHYGCTF.

Worth noting for this clonotype: This may be a read error, as it is one base from a much larger clone. The rearrangement links TRBV14 to TRBJ2-7; 12 bases agree with TRBD2. The CDR3 totals 15 residues. Looked up from germline, CDR1 is SGHDN and CDR2 is FVKESK. For the CDR3, the DNA is TGTGCCAGCAGCCGGGGACTAGCGGGCCCCTACGAGCGGTACTTC. Residues: CASSRGLAGPYERYF.

This clonotype occurred once. A much larger clonotype is one base distant, so this may be a read error. The chain has TRBV12-3 or TRBV12-4 and TRBJ1-1, with D unclear. The V gene lost 4 bases and the J gene lost 6 bases, with 12 bases spanning the gap. The CDR3 sequence is 13 residues long. In DNA form, the CDR3 reads TGTGCCAGCAGTTATAACAGTCCTGCTGAAGCTTTCTTT. Translating gives CASSYNSPAEAFF.

At least ten counts were recorded for this clonotype. The chain carries TRBV19 and TRBJ2-7; 7 bases are shared with TRBD2. With V trimmed by 4 bases and J by 6 bases, 6 bases remained unmatched. CDR3 length: 13 amino acids. Germline values: CDR1 LNHDA, CDR2 SQIVND (reference sequence). CDR3 in amino acids: CASSTSTSAEQYF. CDR3 nucleotides: TGTGCCAGTAGTACGTCCACTAGCGCCGAGCAGTACTTC.

Ten or more counts support this clonotype. The chain is built from TRBV2 and TRBJ2-7; D ambiguous. Germline assignment: CDR1 SNHLY and CDR2 FYNNEI. The CDR3 extends over 14 amino acids. Deletions cut 1 base from V and 7 bases from J, with 14 bases between. The CDR3 is CASSEGYVRWEQYF. The CDR3 bases are TGTGCCAGCAGTGAAGGATACGTCCGCTGGGAGCAGTACTTC.

This clonotype was detected many times. The chain links TRBV7-3 to TRBJ2-3; TRBD2 aligns across 7 bases. Germline trimming cut 0 bases from V and 6 bases from J; bases unmatched to any gene: 3. The CDR3 loop spans 14 amino acids. Germline assignment: CDR1 SGHTA and CDR2 FQGTGA. Here the CDR3 DNA reads TGTGCCAGCAGCTTAACCAGCGGGGTTGATACGCAGTATTTT. It encodes CASSLTSGVDTQYF. Drawing the rest from reference TRBV7-3 and TRBJ2-3, the complete variable domain is GAGVSQTPSNKVTEKGKYVELRCDPISGHTALYWYRQSLGQGPEFLIYFQGTGAADDSGLPNDRFFAVRPEGSVSTLKIQRTERGDSAVYLCASSLTSGVDTQYFGPGTRLTVL.

This clonotype was seen only a few times. This chain uses TRBV4-3 with TRBJ2-7, with D perhaps TRBD2 (6 bases). Trimming stripped 0 bases from V and 3 bases from J, with 18 bases between. Germline V gene lookup returns CDR1 LGHNA and CDR2 YSLEER. This CDR3 comprises 17 residues. The CDR3 nucleotides read TGCGCCAGCAGCCAAGATAGTGCGAATGCGGGAAGCTACGAGCAGTACTTC. This gives the protein CASSQDSANAGSYEQYF.

There are many counts of this clonotype. The CDR3 region has the DNA TGTGCCAGCTCGCGAGAGGTAAATGAGCAGTTCTTC. This translates into CASSREVNEQFF. The V call is TRBV2, the J call TRBJ2-1; D is undetermined. This CDR3 is built from 12 residues. The ends were cut back, 8 bases at V and 7 bases at J, with 12 bases in the middle. Germline values: CDR1 SNHLY, CDR2 FYNNEI.

This clonotype has ten or more counts. The chain employs TRBV5-1 and TRBJ2-3; tentatively, D is TRBD1 (6 bases). The CDR3 totals 17 residues. From germline, CDR1 is SGHRS and CDR2 YFSETQ. V lost 0 bases, J lost 4 bases, and 18 bases lay in between. Here the CDR3 DNA reads TGCGCCAGCAGCTTGGGTACAGGGTCATTTTCCGCAGATACGCAGTATTTT. Protein: CASSLGTGSFSADTQYF. Supplemented by reference TRBV5-1 and TRBJ2-3, the full variable domain reads KAGVTQTPRYLIKTRGQQVTLSCSPISGHRSVSWYQQTPGQGLQFLFEYFSETQRNKGNFPGRFSGRQFSNSRSEMNVSTLELGDSALYLCASSLGTGSFSADTQYFGPGTRLTVL.

Comments on this clonotype: One base away lies a much larger clone, so this may be a sequencing read error. This chain connects TRBV9 to TRBJ2-3; 14 bases are shared with TRBD2. V shed 3 bases and J 8 bases; nucleotides not matched to a gene: 5. CDR3 size: 15 residues. The germline V gene has CDR1 SGDLS and CDR2 YYNGEE. CDR3 region: CASSEGTSGRGTQYF. The DNA of the CDR3 is TGTGCCAGCAGCGAAGGGACTAGCGGGAGAGGTACGCAGTATTTT.

This clonotype has only one observation. The conserved phenylalanine or tryptophan normally closing the CDR3 is absent here, so this likely arose from a read error. The chain combines TRBV5-6 with TRBJ2-7; 7 positions match TRBD2. With V trimmed by 5 bases and J by 1 base, 6 bases remained unmatched. The CDR3 spans 14 residues. Germline V gene lookup returns CDR1 SGHDT and CDR2 YYEEEE. The chain's CDR3 is CASSEAGESYEQYY. In DNA, the CDR3 is TGTGCCAGCAGTGAGGCGGGAGAGTCCTACGAGCAGTACTAC.

For this clonotype: A read error may explain this, as a much larger clone is one base away. The V and J genes are TRBV6-5 and TRBJ1-1; D not resolved. This CDR3 comprises 13 residues. The V gene's germline CDR1 is MNHEY and CDR2 SVGAGI. The CDR3 DNA reads as TGTGCCAGCCGAAAAGGGATCGTCACTGGAGCTTTCTTT. Amino acids: CASRKGIVTGAFF.

Turning to this clonotype: A single base separates this from a much larger clone, so it may be a read error. The chain is built from TRBV5-3 and TRBJ2-1; 14 bases line up with TRBD2. TRBV5-3 is filed as an ORF, its function uncertain. The CDR3 is 16 residues long. The chain's CDR3 is CASSLGLAGAYNEQIF. The CDR3 nucleotides are TGTGCCAGCAGCTTGGGACTAGCGGGAGCCTACAATGAGCAGATCTTC.

This clonotype was picked up a small number of times. The chain joins TRBV18 to TRBJ2-7; D not certain. Germline loops: CDR1 KGHSH, CDR2 LQKENI. The CDR3 covers 13 residues. Trimming left V 3 bases short and J 6 bases short, with 12 bases between. The CDR3 is CASSPGPVAEQYF. CDR3 sequence (DNA): TGTGCCAGCTCACCCGGGCCGGTCGCCGAGCAGTACTTC.

The chain recombines TRBV7-9 with TRBJ2-3; a weak D match, TRBD1 (6 bases). CDR3 size: 15 residues. Trimming pared 0 bases from V and 2 bases from J, leaving 9 bases between. Germline V gene lookup returns CDR1 SEHNR and CDR2 FQNEAQ (reference sequence). Written as DNA, the CDR3 is TGTGCCAGCAGCTTAGCGGGGGCCTTCACAGATACGCAGTATTTT. Protein sequence: CASSLAGAFTDTQYF.

Concerning this clonotype itself: A much larger clone is a single base away; this may be a read error. V gene TRBV6-6 combines with J gene TRBJ2-5; 9 nucleotides match TRBD1. Germline CDR1 MNHNY, CDR2 SVGAGI (reference sequence). The CDR3 is 15 residues long. The CDR3 protein is CASSYPTGGQDTQYF. The CDR3 DNA is TGTGCCAGCAGTTACCCAACAGGGGGCCAAGATACCCAGTACTTC.

This clonotype was recorded a few times. The chain joins TRBV5-1 to TRBJ2-7; 11 nucleotides agree with TRBD1. Germline CDR1 is SGHRS and CDR2 is YFSETQ. The CDR3 has 17 amino acids. J was trimmed by 2 bases and V by 4 bases; bases with no gene match: 11. The CDR3 coding sequence is TGCGCCAGCAGCCAGCAGGAACCGGGACAGGGGGCCTACGAGCAGTACTTC. Translated: CASSQQEPGQGAYEQYF.

This clonotype was observed many times. The rearrangement uses TRBV29-1 and TRBJ2-3; possibly TRBD1 or TRBD2 for D (6 bases each). Germline CDR1 SQVTM, CDR2 ANQGSEA. This CDR3 is built from 15 residues. Trimming removed 3 bases at V and 4 bases at J, with 17 bases between. The CDR3 bases are TGCAGCGTTGAGGGGGGCAGGGGAGGTCCAGATACGCAGTATTTT. It is translated as CSVEGGRGGPDTQYF.

The sample holds a few counts of this clonotype. CDR3 sequence (DNA): TGTGCCAGCAGCCAAGCTAACGGAAATGAGCAGTTCTTC. It yields the protein CASSQANGNEQFF. This chain links TRBV4-2 with TRBJ2-1; D not resolved. The germline CDR1 and CDR2 sequences are LGHNA and YNFKEQ. The CDR3 covers 13 residues. Trimming removed 1 base from V and 7 bases from J, with 8 bases in between.

This clonotype was detected only once. An end of the junction differs from the germline gene, which may be a read error. The chain employs TRBV19 and TRBJ2-1; no definite D call. The V gene's germline CDR1 is LNHDA and CDR2 SQIVND (reference sequence). CDR3 length: 14 residues. The CDR3 DNA reads as TGTGCCGGTAGTATTTTCCAGCGCCCTAATGAGCAGTTCTTC. Protein sequence: CAGSIFQRPNEQFF.